The following is a T cell receptor beta chain sequence with its context. Its antigen remains unknown. The sample comes from a study of T cells in localized non-small cell lung cancer. Study-wide results and caveats: Out of the top 100 tumor clones, a median roughly 52 were seen in adjacent lung. Uninvolved adjacent lung had higher T cell clonality than tumor and all other tissues. Only one tumor region was sequenced, so heterogeneity remains possible. An association was observed between higher blood T cell density and longer overall survival.

With 1 base removed from V and 0 bases from J, the gap between germline ends came to 3 bases. Germline CDR1 is LGHNA and CDR2 is YSLEER. The CDR3 has 13 residues. Clones were sequenced by immunoSEQ multiplex PCR, and TCRdb holds only the in-frame ones, with some missing. The sample holds 20,000 to 25,000 clones, around nine tenths seen once. The chain uses TRBV4-3 and TRBJ1-1; D uncertain. The sample in question was PBMCs, obtained before any cancer treatment. The sequence was obtained from a man aged 35 to 69 with stage II squamous cell lung carcinoma. The CDR3 nucleotides are TGCGCCAGCAGCCAAGCGGTGAACACTGAAGCTTTCTTT. Translating it yields CASSQAVNTEAFF.